The 27 T cell receptor beta chains in this list originate from one sample, sequenced in a study of regulatory T cells in long-lasting Graves disease (dated by TCRdb to the early 2020s). To prepare the library, multiplex PCR was applied. Sequencing was performed on an Illumina HiSeq 4000. TCR beta libraries were built with iRepertoire HTBI primers and Arm-PCR amplification of CDR3 regions. In TCRdb, the public reads were trimmed at Q25 with fastp and aligned with MiXCR, with productive beta chains retained. Under each unique CDR3 protein, matching rows form one entry showing the most common genes and DNA. In all, the sample holds about 210,000 distinct CDR3 sequences, and roughly a fifth of those were seen once. The ten most abundant clones make up 12% of the sample. Sample time point, as interpreted from the label and publication: newly diagnosed GD, antithyroid drugs for less than 3 months. RNA was extracted from PBMCs in TRIzol for both TCR sequencing and RNA sequencing.

These data were also filed under a second study, of T cells in Graves' hyperthyroidism and ophthalmopathy.

Sample: peripheral blood mononuclear cells (PBMCs), taken at new diagnosis, from a patient treated with antithyroid drugs. The receptors derive from a woman aged 25 to 39 with Graves disease. Donor details come from another sample of the same person, matched by shared clones.

This clonotype appeared many times. The J gene is TRBJ2-2, the V gene TRBV19; 9 positions agree with TRBD1. The length of the CDR3 is 14 residues. J was trimmed by 0 bases and V by 8 bases; bases with no gene match: 1. CDR1 LNHDA and CDR2 SQIVND come from the germline V gene (reference sequence). CDR3 loop: CASGQGTNTGELFF. Written as DNA, the CDR3 is TGTGCCAGTGGACAGGGGACGAACACCGGGGAGCTGTTTTTT.

The chain has TRBV29-1 and TRBJ1-1; D ambiguous. V lost 0 bases, J lost 8 bases, and 7 bases lay in between. The length of the CDR3 is 11 residues. In germline, CDR1 is SQVTM, CDR2 ANQGSEA. The CDR3 DNA reads TGCAGCGTTGAAGAAAGCCGGGAAGCTTTCTTT. This translates into CSVEESREAFF.

This clonotype was counted at least ten times. The chain has TRBV30 and TRBJ1-1; D may be TRBD1 (5 bases). The germline gives CDR1 GTSNPN, CDR2 SVGIG (reference sequence). The CDR3 consists of 15 residues. V lost 2 bases, J lost 1 base, and 14 bases lay in between. CDR3 region: CAWSLGDFANTEAFF. Here the CDR3 DNA reads TGTGCCTGGAGTTTGGGGGACTTTGCGAACACTGAAGCTTTCTTT. Full variable domain (rest looked up from reference TRBV30 and TRBJ1-1): SQTIHQWPATLVQPVGSPLSLECTVEGTSNPNLYWYRQAAGRGLQLLFYSVGIGQISSEVPQNLSASRPQDRQFILSSKKLLLSDSGFYLCAWSLGDFANTEAFFGQGTRLTVV.

In regard to this clonotype: It differs at one base from a far larger clone, so likely a read error. J is TRBJ2-7 and V is TRBV2; D ambiguous. The CDR3 covers 19 residues. V lost 5 bases to trimming and J lost 1 base, with 27 bases between them. Germline V gene sequence: CDR1 SNHLY, CDR2 FYNNEI. The CDR3 region is CASSFPPVSENSLSYEQYF. CDR3 nucleotides: TGTGCCAGCAGTTTCCCCCCAGTATCCGAGAACTCTTTATCCTACGAGCAGTACTTC.

This clonotype was counted ten times or more. V is TRBV10-2 and J is TRBJ1-5; the D is unclear. V shed 5 bases and J shed 3 bases, with 11 bases lying between them. CDR1 is WSHSY and CDR2 is SAAADI in the germline V gene. The CDR3 covers 14 residues. As DNA, the CDR3 is TGCGCCAGCAGTTACGGACCCTACAATCAGCCCCAGCATTTT. Translation gives CASSYGPYNQPQHF.

The sample holds many counts of this clonotype. V and J are TRBV12-5 and TRBJ2-5, with a weak D call TRBD1 (5 bases). The V gene lost 4 bases and the J gene lost 4 bases, with 10 bases spanning the gap. The CDR3 sequence is 13 residues long. CDR1 is LGHNT and CDR2 is FRNRAP in the germline V gene. The CDR3 loop is CASGSDRGETQYF. The CDR3 DNA reads as TGTGCTAGTGGTTCTGACAGAGGAGAGACCCAGTACTTC. Filled out from reference TRBV12-5 and TRBJ2-5, the complete variable domain reads DARVTQTPRHKVTEMGQEVTMRCQPILGHNTVFWYRQTMMQGLELLAYFRNRAPLDDSGMPKDRFSAEMPDATLATLKIQPSEPRDSAVYFCASGSDRGETQYFGPGTRLLVL.

This clonotype was seen a handful of times. The rearrangement links TRBV9 to TRBJ1-1; D might be TRBD1 (5 bases). Trimming removed 0 bases at V and 1 base at J, with 13 bases between. Per the germline V gene, CDR1 is SGDLS and CDR2 is YYNGEE. The CDR3 runs 16 residues. CDR3 sequence: CASSVAATAANTEAFF. DNA of the CDR3: TGTGCCAGCAGCGTAGCGGCGACAGCCGCGAACACTGAAGCTTTCTTT.

This clonotype was counted between two and nine times. The chain is built from TRBV5-6 and TRBJ2-7; 9 bases agree with TRBD1. The J segment lost 4 bases and the V segment lost 5 bases, leaving 7 bases of the junction unmatched. CDR1 is SGHDT, CDR2 YYEEEE, per germline. This CDR3 spans 14 amino acids. This CDR3 reads CASRSPGQGYEQYF. CDR3 sequence (DNA): TGTGCCAGCAGATCACCGGGACAGGGATACGAGCAGTACTTC.

There are many counts of this clonotype. The chain is built from TRBV3-1 and TRBJ1-2; TRBD1 matches at 7 bases. J was trimmed by 5 bases and V by 4 bases; bases with no gene match: 4. The CDR3 is 13 residues long. In germline, CDR1 is LGHDT, CDR2 YNNKEL (reference sequence). CDR3 sequence: CASSPRDSYGYTF. Written as DNA, the CDR3 is TGTGCCAGCAGCCCCCGGGACAGTTATGGCTACACCTTC.

At least ten counts were recorded for this clonotype. The chain is built from TRBV14 and TRBJ1-6, with D possibly TRBD1 on 6 matching bases. The V gene lost 5 bases and the J gene lost 8 bases, with 13 bases spanning the gap. This CDR3 is 14 amino acids long. Germline values: CDR1 SGHDN, CDR2 FVKESK. The CDR3 loop reads CASSFRDTYSPLHF. The CDR3 DNA reads as TGTGCCAGCAGCTTCCGGGACACCTATTCACCCCTCCACTTT.

This clonotype came up many times. The genes are TRBV6-2 or TRBV6-3 and TRBJ2-3; 8 nucleotides align to TRBD1. Germline V CDR1 and CDR2: MNHEY, SVGEGT. The V gene end was trimmed by 7 bases and the J gene end by 1 base; junction bases not matched to a gene: 10. The CDR3 runs to 16 residues. CDR3 bases: TGTGCCAGCACCCCAGGACAGGGCCGGGGCACAGATACGCAGTATTTT. Its translation: CASTPGQGRGTDTQYF.

This rearrangement joins TRBV4-1 to TRBJ2-5, with TRBD1 matching 8 bases. Germline trimming cut 2 bases from V and 2 bases from J; bases unmatched to any gene: 7. CDR1 MGHRA and CDR2 YSYEKL come from the germline V gene. This CDR3 has 16 amino acids. CDR3 sequence: CASSQSPDREQETQYF. The DNA for the CDR3 is TGCGCCAGCAGCCAAAGTCCGGACAGGGAACAAGAGACCCAGTACTTC.

The table lists this clonotype with many counts. V usage is TRBV19 and J usage is TRBJ1-5; possible D gene TRBD1, 5 bases. V lost 3 bases and J lost 1, with 13 bases in between. The CDR3 covers 16 residues. Germline CDR1 is LNHDA and CDR2 is SQIVND (reference sequence). In nucleotides, the CDR3 is TGTGCCAGTAGTATTTGGGCGAAGGGGAGCAATCAGCCCCAGCATTTT. Amino acids: CASSIWAKGSNQPQHF.

Ten or more counts support this clonotype. This chain connects TRBV12-3 or TRBV12-4 to TRBJ1-4; D is perhaps TRBD1 (5 bases). V lost 5 bases to trimming and J lost 7 bases, with 17 bases between them. The length of the CDR3 is 15 residues. The CDR3 nucleotides read TGTGCCAGCAGTCCCGGGGGGGGGGAGGGTGAAAAACTGTTTTTT. Translation gives CASSPGGGEGEKLFF.

CDR3 amino acids: CASSLSTGTGSYEQYF. CDR3 bases: TGTGCCAGCAGTTTATCCACCGGGACAGGGAGTTACGAGCAGTACTTC. The chain links TRBV28 to TRBJ2-7; 9 bases are a match to TRBD1. The CDR3 sequence is 16 residues long. CDR1 and CDR2 from the germline V gene are MDHEN and SYDVKM. V dropped 1 base and J dropped 4; count of bases not matched to a gene: 8.

The rearrangement uses TRBV20-1 and TRBJ2-1; 8 nucleotides agree with TRBD1. Per germline, CDR1 DFQATT and CDR2 SNEGSKA (reference sequence). This CDR3 spans 16 amino acids. V shed 1 base, J shed 3 bases, and the junction held 8 bases outside the gene matches. CDR3 sequence reads: CSARAPGQEFYNEQFF. Written as DNA, the CDR3 is TGCAGTGCTAGAGCTCCGGGACAGGAGTTCTACAATGAGCAGTTCTTC.

This clonotype was counted at least ten times. This chain's CDR3 is CAWSSRTDGGYTF. The CDR3 DNA is TGTGCCTGGAGTTCCCGGACGGACGGGGGCTACACCTTC. This rearrangement joins TRBV30 to TRBJ1-2; D unresolved. The germline CDR1 and CDR2 sequences are GTSNPN and SVGIG (reference sequence). The CDR3 is made up of 13 amino acids. The V and J ends lost 2 bases and 8 bases respectively, with 15 bases between them.

CDR3 nucleotide sequence: TGTGCCACTGTAGCGGGTACCAGCTCCTACAATGAGCAGTTCTTC. Encoded protein: CATVAGTSSYNEQFF. This rearrangement joins TRBV19 to TRBJ2-1; 7 positions agree with TRBD2. The CDR3 sequence is 15 residues long. The V and J ends lost 10 bases and 0 bases, in that order; junction bases with no gene match: 9. Germline V gene data show CDR1 as LNHDA and CDR2 as SQIVND (reference sequence). The complete variable domain, with remaining parts taken from reference TRBV19 and TRBJ2-1, reads DGGITQSPKYLFRKEGQNVTLSCEQNLNHDAMYWYRQDPGQGLRLIYYSQIVNDFQKGDIAEGYSVSREKKESFPLTVTSAQKNPTAFYLCATVAGTSSYNEQFFGPGTRLTVL.

This clonotype appeared many times. This chain joins TRBV28 and TRBJ2-7; 12 bases line up with TRBD1. The junction had 5 bases not matched to a gene; V was cut back by 2 bases and J by 6 bases. Germline V gives CDR1 MDHEN, CDR2 SYDVKM. CDR3 length: 15 amino acids. The CDR3 loop reads CASSLRGTGGGEQYF. The CDR3, as DNA: TGTGCCAGCAGTTTAAGGGGGACAGGGGGCGGCGAGCAGTACTTC.

The chain recombines TRBV20-1 with TRBJ2-2; TRBD2 agrees at 11 bases. V was clipped by 3 bases and J by 4 bases; unmatched bases: 7. The germline gives CDR1 DFQATT, CDR2 SNEGSKA (reference sequence). The CDR3 is 16 residues long. DNA of the CDR3: TGCAGTGCTAGGTTCCCTAGCGGGGGGTCCACCGGGGAGCTGTTTTTT. It specifies CSARFPSGGSTGELFF.

This clonotype showed up many times. The chain has TRBV28 and TRBJ1-6; D is ambiguous. This CDR3 is 18 amino acids long. CDR1 is MDHEN, CDR2 SYDVKM, per germline. Trimming removed 6 bases from V and 0 bases from J, with 18 bases in between. The CDR3 sequence is CASSEILTGSSYNSPLHF. CDR3 coding DNA: TGTGCCAGCAGCGAAATACTTACCGGGAGCTCCTATAATTCACCCCTCCACTTT.

This chain joins TRBV11-2 and TRBJ2-3; perhaps TRBD2 as D (6 bases). The CDR3 consists of 13 residues. Trimming stripped 3 bases from V and 4 bases from J, with 8 bases between. Germline CDR1 SGHAT, CDR2 FQNNGV. The CDR3 sequence: CASSFGGSDTQYF. The CDR3 bases are TGTGCCAGCAGCTTCGGGGGTTCAGATACGCAGTATTTT.

The table lists this clonotype with many counts. The chain recombines TRBV7-2 with TRBJ2-7; D gene ambiguous. Germline-derived CDR1 and CDR2 are SGHTA and FQGNSA. V lost 1 base and J lost 6, with 19 bases in between. There are 16 residues in the CDR3. The CDR3 region is CASSLGPRRGPIEQYF. Here the CDR3 DNA reads TGTGCCAGCAGCTTAGGCCCCAGAAGAGGCCCCATCGAGCAGTACTTC.

As for this clonotype: A far larger clone is only one base removed, so a read error is likely. The rearrangement joins TRBV6-2 or TRBV6-3 to TRBJ2-1; 10 nucleotides line up with TRBD2. The better agreement between TRBJ2-5 and the DNA end casts doubt on the J call. Germline loops: CDR1 MNHEY, CDR2 SVGEGT. The CDR3 has 15 amino acids. The CDR3 protein is CASSSGTSDWETQYF. The CDR3 nucleotides are TGTGCCAGCAGTTCCGGGACTAGCGATTGGGAGACCCAGTACTTC.

Ten or more counts support this clonotype. The J gene is TRBJ2-5, the V gene TRBV25-1, with 7 nucleotides matching TRBD1. The CDR3 length is 15 residues. V dropped 2 bases and J dropped 0; count of bases not matched to a gene: 3. CDR1 and CDR2 (germline): MGHDK, SYGVNS. CDR3 sequence reads: CASSEGTAYQETQYF. DNA of the CDR3: TGTGCCAGCAGTGAAGGGACAGCGTACCAAGAGACCCAGTACTTC.

The rearrangement uses TRBV7-9 and TRBJ1-1; D perhaps matches TRBD1 (5 bases). This CDR3 spans 15 amino acids. Looked up from germline, CDR1 is SEHNR and CDR2 is FQNEAQ (reference sequence). V lost 5 bases to trimming and J lost 1 base, with 14 bases between them. In DNA, the CDR3 is TGTGCCAGCAGCCTCCCGCCGGGGCCGAACACTGAAGCTTTCTTT. Translation gives CASSLPPGPNTEAFF.

This clonotype was seen repeatedly, ten times or more. The V gene is TRBV14, the J gene TRBJ2-1, with TRBD2 identical over 9 bases. This CDR3 has 17 amino acids. Germline V lookup: CDR1 SGHDN, CDR2 FVKESK. After removal of 2 bases from V and 6 bases from J, the junction contained 11 bases not matched to a gene. This CDR3 reads CASSQLALAGSANEQFF. CDR3 DNA sequence: TGTGCCAGCAGCCAACTTGCACTAGCGGGCTCTGCCAATGAGCAGTTCTTC. Together with reference TRBV14 and TRBJ2-1, the CDR3 gives the full variable domain: EAGVTQFPSHSVIEKGQTVTLRCDPISGHDNLYWYRRVMGKEIKFLLHFVKESKQDESGMPNNRFLAERTGGTYSTLKVQPAELEDSGVYFCASSQLALAGSANEQFFGPGTRLTVL.